This T cell receptor (beta chain) emerged from a study of shared clonotypes between healthy human individuals. Libraries were prepared by immunoSEQ multiplex PCR; TCRdb keeps only in-frame clonotypes and omits some of them. There are about 2.3 million clones in the sample; 85% to 95% occur only once, and 0.3% to 0.45% lies in the top ten. From CD4+ cells came CD45RA+ naive and CD45RA-negative memory subsets. The germline V and J ends were trimmed by 3 bases and 3 bases, with 3 bases remaining between them. Germline values: CDR1 SGHTA, CDR2 FQGNSA. This CDR3 contains 11 residues. As to this clone: Other DNA sequences in this sample translate to the same CDR3.

The TCR originated in a man in his late teens or twenties in good health. Some clones in this sample may be carry-over from other donors' samples. The sequenced material came from naive CD4+ T cells from PBMCs. Subset in this sample: CD45RA+ positively selected. This chain joins TRBV7-2 and TRBJ2-7; D gene unclear. In DNA, the CDR3 is TGTGCCAGCAGCTTGTACTACGAGCAGTACTTC. Encoded protein: CASSLYYEQYF.